This is a list of T cell receptor beta chains from one sample in a study of blood T cell repertoires in COVID-19. Some clones are missing from TCRdb's copy, which holds only in-frame ones; the method was immunoSEQ multiplex PCR. The sample lists roughly 180,000 clones; about 85% were seen once. Sequencing input: peripheral blood. Every receptor here comes from a man aged 55-75 years who had recovered from COVID-19. CDR3s include the opening cysteine and the closing phenylalanine or tryptophan. A D gene is named only where the DNA matches it firmly. Rows may omit the clone size; those that give it use once, few, many or a size class.

>TRBV3-1/TRBV3-2|-|TRBJ1-3|-|17
CASSSRSTANPGNTIYF
TGTGCCAGCAGCAGCCGGTCGACAGCGAACCCTGGAAACACCATATATTTT
>TRBV6-5|-|TRBJ2-7|TRBD1|15
CASSPGTGVFYEQYF
TGTGCCAGCAGTCCCGGGACAGGGGTTTTCTACGAGCAGTACTTC
>TRBV5-1|-|TRBJ1-1|TRBD1|14
CASSFDRANTEAFF
TGCGCCAGCAGCTTTGACAGGGCCAACACTGAAGCTTTCTTT
>TRBV7-2|-|TRBJ2-1|TRBD2|14
CASSPSGVRNEQFF
TGTGCCAGCAGCCCTAGCGGGGTTAGGAATGAGCAGTTCTTC
>TRBV4-2|-|TRBJ1-1|-|17
CASSQDPLDRTYTEAFF
TGTGCCAGCAGCCAAGATCCCTTAGACAGGACCTACACTGAAGCTTTCTTT
>TRBV20-1|-|TRBJ2-7|-|11
CSARPLYEQYF
TGCAGTGCTAGACCCCTTTACGAGCAGTACTTC
>TRBV19|-|TRBJ2-7|TRBD2|15
CASSRTSSGAYEQYF
TGTGCCAGTAGTAGGACTAGCTCCGGCGCCTACGAGCAGTACTTC
>TRBV14|-|TRBJ1-1|-|13
CASSPQVYTEAFF
TGTGCCAGCAGTCCACAGGTATACACTGAAGCTTTCTTT
>TRBV7-2|few|TRBJ2-7|-|18
CASSLGYGGGLSGYEQYF
TGTGCCAGCAGCTTAGGGTATGGGGGGGGCCTCTCCGGCTACGAGCAGTACTTC
>TRBV2|-|TRBJ2-2|TRBD2|17
CASSWLAGGASTGELFF
TGTGCCAGCAGTTGGCTAGCGGGGGGGGCGAGTACCGGGGAGCTGTTTTTT
>TRBV18|-|TRBJ1-5|-|17
CASSPSGGGVDYQPQHF
TGTGCCAGCTCACCCTCGGGGGGGGGCGTTGACTATCAGCCCCAGCATTTT
>TRBV9|-|TRBJ2-1|-|12
CASRREESEQFF
TGTGCCAGCAGGAGGGAAGAGAGTGAGCAGTTCTTC
>TRBV24-1|-|TRBJ2-1|TRBD2|14
CATSDSGGDNEQFF
TGTGCCACCAGTGACAGCGGGGGTGACAATGAGCAGTTCTTC
>TRBV5-1|-|TRBJ1-3|-|16
CASSSGGGGTGNTIYF
TGCGCCAGCAGCTCCGGGGGAGGGGGAACTGGAAACACCATATATTTT
>TRBV1|few|TRBJ1-6|-|24
CTSSQRRDSSIRPERRSYNSPLHF
TGCACCAGCAGCCAGCGCAGGGATTCCTCTATCCGGCCCGAAAGGCGGAGCTATAATTCACCCCTCCACTTT
>TRBV5-5|once|TRBJ2-5|-|16
CASSLSVIQRQETQYF
TGTGCCAGCAGCTTGTCCGTCATCCAGCGCCAAGAGACCCAGTACTTC
>TRBV24-1|-|TRBJ2-5|TRBD1|13
CATRQGAQETQYF
TGTGCCACCAGACAGGGGGCCCAAGAGACCCAGTACTTC
>TRBV7-2|-|TRBJ2-3|-|19
CASSFPSGSGLSSTDTQYF
TGTGCCAGCAGCTTCCCCAGCGGTAGCGGACTTTCTAGCACAGATACGCAGTATTTT
>TRBV5-1|-|TRBJ1-1|TRBD1|16
CASTLNQGAPGTEAFF
TGCGCCAGCACCCTAAACCAGGGGGCCCCCGGCACTGAAGCTTTCTTT
>TRBV2|-|TRBJ1-4|-|13
CASDGGIGEKLFF
TGTGCCAGCGATGGGGGGATAGGGGAAAAACTGTTTTTT
>TRBV23-1|once|TRBJ1-2|-|16
CASSQSRQKHNYGYTF
TGCGCCAGCAGTCAATCGAGGCAAAAACACAACTATGGCTACACCTTC
>TRBV27|-|TRBJ2-2|-|15
CASSFGGANTGELFF
TGTGCCAGCAGTTTTGGGGGCGCGAACACCGGGGAGCTGTTTTTT